These T cell receptor beta chains were read from a single sample in a study of blood T cell repertoires in COVID-19. The data were produced by immunoSEQ multiplex PCR, yet TCRdb's version contains in-frame clones alone and is incomplete. The sample records 55,000 to 90,000 clones, roughly nine tenths being singletons. Sequencing used peripheral blood. The receptors here all came from a woman between 55 and 75 years old with acute or convalescent COVID-19. The CDR3 runs from the conserved cysteine through the conserved F or W. D genes are given only for firm matches. Clone sizes are given selectively: once, few, many, or a class where the clone is expanded.

v_call: TRBV24-1; j_call: TRBJ2-1; clone_size: -; d_call: -; cdr3_aa: CATSDSSGTRGGVSYNEQFF; cdr3_nt: TGTGCCACCAGTGATTCCTCCGGGACAAGAGGTGGGGTCTCCTACAATGAGCAGTTCTTC
v_call: TRBV5-8; j_call: TRBJ2-2; clone_size: -; d_call: TRBD1; cdr3_aa: CASSGTGGGGPGELFF; cdr3_nt: TGTGCCAGCAGCGGAACAGGGGGCGGCGGTCCCGGGGAGCTGTTTTTT
v_call: TRBV6-2/TRBV6-3; j_call: TRBJ1-1; clone_size: -; d_call: -; cdr3_aa: CASSTQSRGNTEAFF; cdr3_nt: TGTGCCAGCAGTACCCAATCACGGGGGAACACTGAAGCTTTCTTT
v_call: TRBV29-1; j_call: TRBJ2-1; clone_size: -; d_call: TRBD2; cdr3_aa: CSFGTSGGGYNEQFF; cdr3_nt: TGCAGCTTTGGGACTAGCGGGGGGGGATACAATGAGCAGTTCTTC
v_call: TRBV15; j_call: TRBJ2-3; clone_size: once; d_call: -; cdr3_aa: CATSSPWGGKADTQYF; cdr3_nt: TGTGCCACCAGCAGTCCTTGGGGGGGCAAGGCAGATACGCAGTATTTT
v_call: TRBV6-2/TRBV6-3; j_call: TRBJ1-5; clone_size: -; d_call: -; cdr3_aa: CASSYLKGGNQPQHF; cdr3_nt: TGTGCCAGCAGTTACTTGAAAGGGGGTAATCAGCCCCAGCATTTT
v_call: TRBV7-9; j_call: TRBJ2-2; clone_size: -; d_call: -; cdr3_aa: CASSSRDWNTGELFF; cdr3_nt: TGTGCCAGCAGCTCGAGAGACTGGAACACCGGGGAGCTGTTTTTT
v_call: TRBV14; j_call: TRBJ2-1; clone_size: -; d_call: TRBD1; cdr3_aa: CASSSRQGFQSNEQFF; cdr3_nt: TGTGCCAGCAGCTCGCGACAGGGGTTCCAATCCAATGAGCAGTTCTTC
v_call: TRBV3-1/TRBV3-2; j_call: TRBJ2-5; clone_size: -; d_call: TRBD2; cdr3_aa: CASSQERRGAPTQYF; cdr3_nt: TGTGCCAGCAGCCAAGAGAGGCGGGGGGCGCCGACCCAGTACTTC
v_call: TRBV5-4; j_call: TRBJ2-2; clone_size: -; d_call: TRBD2; cdr3_aa: CASSSSGVTGELFF; cdr3_nt: TGTGCCAGCAGCTCGAGCGGGGTCACCGGGGAGCTGTTTTTT
v_call: TRBV6-2/TRBV6-3; j_call: TRBJ2-7; clone_size: -; d_call: -; cdr3_aa: CASSYLTGPGQGEQYF; cdr3_nt: TGTGCCAGCAGTTACCTGACAGGCCCAGGGCAGGGGGAGCAGTACTTC
v_call: TRBV14; j_call: TRBJ1-6; clone_size: -; d_call: TRBD1; cdr3_aa: CASSPGTGPNSPLHF; cdr3_nt: TGTGCCAGCAGCCCCGGGACAGGGCCAAATTCACCCCTCCACTTT
v_call: TRBV5-1; j_call: TRBJ1-6; clone_size: few; d_call: TRBD1; cdr3_aa: CASSLAVGQGDSPLHF; cdr3_nt: TGCGCCAGCAGCTTGGCCGTGGGACAGGGGGATTCACCCCTCCACTTT
v_call: TRBV27; j_call: TRBJ1-2; clone_size: -; d_call: TRBD1; cdr3_aa: CASSLAPGQGLIQGYTF; cdr3_nt: TGTGCCAGCAGTTTAGCGCCGGGACAGGGGTTAATTCAGGGCTACACCTTC
v_call: TRBV5-1; j_call: TRBJ2-6; clone_size: few; d_call: TRBD1; cdr3_aa: CASSPTPTGGSSSGANVLTF; cdr3_nt: TGCGCCAGCAGCCCGACTCCGACAGGGGGCTCGTCCTCTGGGGCCAACGTCCTGACTTTC
v_call: TRBV5-1; j_call: TRBJ2-3; clone_size: -; d_call: TRBD2; cdr3_aa: CASSVGTSGVTDTQYF; cdr3_nt: TGCGCCAGCAGCGTGGGGACTAGCGGGGTCACAGATACGCAGTATTTT
v_call: TRBV7-3; j_call: TRBJ2-5; clone_size: -; d_call: TRBD2; cdr3_aa: CASSPGGQETQYF; cdr3_nt: TGTGCCAGCAGCCCGGGGGGACAAGAGACCCAGTACTTC
v_call: TRBV15; j_call: TRBJ2-3; clone_size: -; d_call: -; cdr3_aa: CATSSLKQTADTQYF; cdr3_nt: TGTGCCACCAGCAGCCTCAAACAGACCGCAGATACGCAGTATTTT
v_call: TRBV5-4; j_call: TRBJ2-2; clone_size: -; d_call: -; cdr3_aa: CASSRDFSNTGELFF; cdr3_nt: TGTGCCAGCAGCCGGGACTTTTCGAACACCGGGGAGCTGTTTTTT
v_call: TRBV18; j_call: TRBJ1-2; clone_size: -; d_call: -; cdr3_aa: CASSLDSPPTF; cdr3_nt: TGTGCCAGCTCCCTGGACAGTCCGCCCACCTTC
v_call: TRBV19; j_call: TRBJ1-2; clone_size: -; d_call: -; cdr3_aa: CASSIVGSRGYTF; cdr3_nt: TGTGCCAGTAGTATAGTAGGATCGAGGGGCTACACCTTC
v_call: TRBV9; j_call: TRBJ2-7; clone_size: -; d_call: TRBD1; cdr3_aa: CASSARQGAREQYF; cdr3_nt: TGTGCCAGCAGCGCTCGACAGGGGGCGCGAGAGCAGTACTTC
v_call: TRBV2; j_call: TRBJ1-3; clone_size: -; d_call: -; cdr3_aa: CASSETTGSGNTIYF; cdr3_nt: TGTGCCAGCAGTGAAACCACAGGGTCTGGAAACACCATATATTTT
v_call: TRBV20-1; j_call: TRBJ2-5; clone_size: -; d_call: -; cdr3_aa: CSARQQETQYF; cdr3_nt: TGCAGTGCTAGACAACAAGAGACCCAGTACTTC
v_call: TRBV6-1; j_call: TRBJ1-5; clone_size: -; d_call: -; cdr3_aa: CASSETANQPQHF; cdr3_nt: TGTGCCAGCAGTGAAACAGCCAATCAGCCCCAGCATTTT
v_call: TRBV19; j_call: TRBJ1-1; clone_size: -; d_call: -; cdr3_aa: CASSPPTSRVGMNTEAFF; cdr3_nt: TGTGCCAGTAGTCCACCGACCTCCAGGGTCGGAATGAACACTGAAGCTTTCTTT
v_call: TRBV12-5; j_call: TRBJ1-6; clone_size: -; d_call: TRBD1; cdr3_aa: CASGLVGGKSPLHF; cdr3_nt: TGTGCTAGTGGTTTGGTAGGGGGCAAATCACCCCTCCACTTT
v_call: TRBV6-4; j_call: TRBJ1-1; clone_size: -; d_call: -; cdr3_aa: CASSERGNTEAFF; cdr3_nt: TGTGCCAGCAGTGAGCGGGGGAACACTGAAGCTTTCTTT
v_call: TRBV7-9; j_call: TRBJ1-1; clone_size: -; d_call: -; cdr3_aa: CASSLILSGTEAFF; cdr3_nt: TGTGCCAGCAGCTTAATCCTTAGCGGCACTGAAGCTTTCTTT
v_call: TRBV5-8; j_call: TRBJ1-2; clone_size: -; d_call: -; cdr3_aa: CASSLSQSPGGTF; cdr3_nt: TGTGCCAGCAGCTTGAGCCAGTCTCCGGGGGGGACCTTC
v_call: TRBV5-8; j_call: TRBJ1-5; clone_size: -; d_call: TRBD1; cdr3_aa: CASSLDRGNQPQHF; cdr3_nt: TGTGCCAGCAGCCTGGACAGGGGCAATCAGCCCCAGCATTTT
v_call: TRBV7-2; j_call: TRBJ2-7; clone_size: -; d_call: TRBD2; cdr3_aa: CASSSTSGAYEQYF; cdr3_nt: TGTGCCAGCAGCTCCACTAGCGGGGCTTACGAGCAGTACTTC
v_call: TRBV9; j_call: TRBJ2-2; clone_size: -; d_call: -; cdr3_aa: CASREGNSGELFF; cdr3_nt: TGTGCCAGCAGGGAGGGAAACTCCGGGGAGCTGTTTTTT
v_call: TRBV2; j_call: TRBJ1-1; clone_size: -; d_call: -; cdr3_aa: CASSAGSWDTEAFF; cdr3_nt: TGTGCCAGCAGTGCGGGGAGCTGGGACACTGAAGCTTTCTTT
v_call: TRBV5-6; j_call: TRBJ1-3; clone_size: -; d_call: -; cdr3_aa: CASSPLQGPLSGNTIYF; cdr3_nt: TGTGCCAGCAGCCCCCTACAGGGTCCCCTCTCTGGAAACACCATATATTTT
v_call: TRBV2; j_call: TRBJ1-5; clone_size: -; d_call: -; cdr3_aa: CASSTGPPLPQHF; cdr3_nt: TGTGCCAGCAGTACCGGTCCCCCTCTGCCCCAGCATTTT
v_call: TRBV3-1/TRBV3-2; j_call: TRBJ1-1; clone_size: -; d_call: -; cdr3_aa: CASSASSGTEAFF; cdr3_nt: TGTGCCAGCAGCGCGAGTTCAGGCACTGAAGCTTTCTTT
v_call: TRBV5-1; j_call: TRBJ1-2; clone_size: once; d_call: -; cdr3_aa: CASSFDRPGDGYTF; cdr3_nt: TGCGCCAGCAGCTTTGACAGGCCCGGGGATGGCTACACCTTC
v_call: TRBV2; j_call: TRBJ2-5; clone_size: -; d_call: TRBD1; cdr3_aa: CASSVRTGKEETQYF; cdr3_nt: TGTGCCAGCAGTGTTAGGACAGGGAAGGAGGAGACCCAGTACTTC
v_call: TRBV30; j_call: TRBJ2-1; clone_size: -; d_call: -; cdr3_aa: CAWTPWRGMQFF; cdr3_nt: TGTGCCTGGACCCCCTGGAGGGGAATGCAGTTCTTC
v_call: TRBV12-3/TRBV12-4; j_call: TRBJ1-6; clone_size: -; d_call: -; cdr3_aa: CASSSVSSPLHF; cdr3_nt: TGTGCCAGCAGTTCCGTCAGTTCACCCCTCCACTTT
v_call: TRBV7-9; j_call: TRBJ1-2; clone_size: -; d_call: TRBD1; cdr3_aa: CASSQGTGRAPNYGYTF; cdr3_nt: TGTGCCAGCAGCCAAGGGACAGGAAGGGCGCCTAACTATGGCTACACCTTC
v_call: TRBV7-3; j_call: TRBJ1-3; clone_size: -; d_call: -; cdr3_aa: CASSPDGYSGNTIYF; cdr3_nt: TGTGCCAGCAGTCCCGACGGGTACTCTGGAAACACCATATATTTT
v_call: TRBV4-1; j_call: TRBJ1-6; clone_size: -; d_call: TRBD1; cdr3_aa: CASSQAPTGAGSPLHF; cdr3_nt: TGCGCCAGCAGCCAAGCTCCGACAGGGGCCGGTTCACCCCTCCACTTT
v_call: TRBV10-3; j_call: TRBJ1-1; clone_size: -; d_call: -; cdr3_aa: CAISDTAGAFF; cdr3_nt: TGTGCCATCAGTGATACAGCTGGGGCTTTCTTT
v_call: TRBV6-5; j_call: TRBJ2-1; clone_size: -; d_call: -; cdr3_aa: CASSYGSEQFF; cdr3_nt: TGTGCCAGCAGTTACGGGAGTGAGCAGTTCTTC
v_call: TRBV28; j_call: TRBJ2-3; clone_size: -; d_call: TRBD1; cdr3_aa: CASSLSGQGDTDTQYF; cdr3_nt: TGTGCCAGCAGTTTATCGGGACAGGGAGACACAGATACGCAGTATTTT
v_call: TRBV7-9; j_call: TRBJ2-5; clone_size: -; d_call: TRBD2; cdr3_aa: CASSLFGGGQETQYF; cdr3_nt: TGTGCCAGCAGCTTATTTGGCGGGGGCCAAGAGACCCAGTACTTC
v_call: TRBV27; j_call: TRBJ2-2; clone_size: few; d_call: -; cdr3_aa: CASAEVPNTGELFF; cdr3_nt: TGTGCCAGCGCTGAGGTCCCGAACACCGGGGAGCTGTTTTTT
v_call: TRBV28; j_call: TRBJ1-1; clone_size: -; d_call: -; cdr3_aa: CASRFSSNTEAFF; cdr3_nt: TGTGCCAGCAGGTTCTCTTCGAACACTGAAGCTTTCTTT
v_call: TRBV7-2; j_call: TRBJ2-5; clone_size: -; d_call: -; cdr3_aa: CASSLAGQGDQETQYF; cdr3_nt: TGTGCCAGCAGCTTAGCGGGACAAGGGGATCAGGAGACCCAGTACTTC
v_call: TRBV7-2; j_call: TRBJ2-2; clone_size: -; d_call: TRBD2; cdr3_aa: CASRPGLAGDLEITGELFF; cdr3_nt: TGTGCCAGCAGACCCGGACTAGCGGGGGACCTCGAAATCACCGGGGAGCTGTTTTTT
v_call: TRBV12-3/TRBV12-4; j_call: TRBJ2-1; clone_size: -; d_call: -; cdr3_aa: CASSPLPGNEQFF; cdr3_nt: TGTGCCAGCAGCCCCCTTCCCGGCAATGAGCAGTTCTTC
v_call: TRBV7-9; j_call: TRBJ2-3; clone_size: -; d_call: -; cdr3_aa: CASPGGRTDTQYF; cdr3_nt: TGTGCCAGCCCCGGGGGGCGCACAGATACGCAGTATTTT
v_call: TRBV6-5; j_call: TRBJ1-4; clone_size: -; d_call: TRBD1; cdr3_aa: CASSQTGGKLFF; cdr3_nt: TGTGCCAGCAGCCAAACAGGGGGCAAACTGTTTTTT
v_call: TRBV13; j_call: TRBJ2-3; clone_size: few; d_call: -; cdr3_aa: CASSAGRYTQYF; cdr3_nt: TGTGCCAGCAGCGCAGGGCGATATACGCAGTATTTT
v_call: TRBV5-4; j_call: TRBJ1-1; clone_size: -; d_call: TRBD1; cdr3_aa: CASSFPQGAAEAFF; cdr3_nt: TGTGCCAGCAGCTTCCCGCAGGGGGCGGCTGAAGCTTTCTTT
v_call: TRBV27; j_call: TRBJ2-2; clone_size: -; d_call: -; cdr3_aa: CASSLPGGELFF; cdr3_nt: TGTGCCAGCAGTTTACCAGGCGGGGAGCTGTTTTTT
v_call: TRBV5-1; j_call: TRBJ2-7; clone_size: -; d_call: -; cdr3_aa: CASSLGPPDTYEQYF; cdr3_nt: TGCGCCAGCAGCTTGGGACCTCCAGACACTTACGAGCAGTACTTC